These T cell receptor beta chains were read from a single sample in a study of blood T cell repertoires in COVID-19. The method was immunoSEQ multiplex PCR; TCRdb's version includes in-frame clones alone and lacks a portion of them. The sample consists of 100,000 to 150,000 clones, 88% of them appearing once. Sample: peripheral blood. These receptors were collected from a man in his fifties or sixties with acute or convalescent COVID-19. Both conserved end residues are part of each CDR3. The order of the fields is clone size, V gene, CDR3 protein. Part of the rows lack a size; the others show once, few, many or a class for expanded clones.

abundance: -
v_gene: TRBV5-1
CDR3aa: CASSSNSGTGIPPYTQYF

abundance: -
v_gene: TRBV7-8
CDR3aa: CASKRREGHTGELFF

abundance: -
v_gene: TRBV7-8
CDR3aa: CASSSGSHTGELFF

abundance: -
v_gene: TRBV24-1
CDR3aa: CATSDGSRRQFF

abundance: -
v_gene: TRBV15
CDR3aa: CATSREGRSGNTIYF

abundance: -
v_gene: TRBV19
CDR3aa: CATTTQGSRNSPLHF

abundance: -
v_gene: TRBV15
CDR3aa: CATSRRQVSYEQYF

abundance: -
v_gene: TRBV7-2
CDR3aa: CASSLIGLAGAHYEQYF

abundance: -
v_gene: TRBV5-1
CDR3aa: CASSWDVGQRQLFF

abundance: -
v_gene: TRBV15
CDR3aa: CATSRDAPGQGAYEQYF

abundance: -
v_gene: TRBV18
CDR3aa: CASSTEGYGYTF

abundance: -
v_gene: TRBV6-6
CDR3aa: CASLRDYPGGGYEQYF

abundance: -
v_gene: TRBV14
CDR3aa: CASSQERWEGFAGVYEQYF

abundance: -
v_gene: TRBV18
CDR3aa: CASSGSGGTEQYF

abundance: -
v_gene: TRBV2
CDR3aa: CASLPESGSTDTQYF

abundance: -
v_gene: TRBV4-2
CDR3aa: CASSQGNSNTGELFF

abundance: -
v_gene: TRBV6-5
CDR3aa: CASVLAGGYGEQYF

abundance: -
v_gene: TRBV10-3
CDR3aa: CAISPTYNEQFF

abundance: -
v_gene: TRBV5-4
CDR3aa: CASSLSQGADTEAFF

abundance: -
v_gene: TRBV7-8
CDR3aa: CASSRATDRGETQYF

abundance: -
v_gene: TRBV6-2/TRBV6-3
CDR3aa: CASSFQGPPQETQYF

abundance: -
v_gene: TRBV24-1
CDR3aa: CATSETGTLYEQYF

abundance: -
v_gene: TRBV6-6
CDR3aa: CASSNPRFRQAGEQYF

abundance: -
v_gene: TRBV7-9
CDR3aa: CASSLVRAPSTDTQYF

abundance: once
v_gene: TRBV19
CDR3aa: CASSGTSGDSSYNEQFF

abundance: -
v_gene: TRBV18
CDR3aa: CASSPDRDQPQHF